The subject of this entry is one T cell receptor (beta chain). The data were obtained in a study of T cell changes during pregnancy in multiple sclerosis. The CDR3 loop spans 15 amino acids. V shed 2 bases and J 0 bases; nucleotides not matched to a gene: 5. CDR1 is SGDLS and CDR2 is YYNGEE in the germline V gene. Generated by immunoSEQ multiplex PCR, the TCRdb table keeps only in-frame clones and is missing some. The table shows 90,000 or so clones, with about 90% occurring only once. This chain connects TRBV9 to TRBJ2-7, with TRBD2 matching over 7 bases. The sample in question was PBMCs, obtained in the first trimester of pregnancy. The clonotype was recovered from a female donor in good health, serving as a control in a pregnancy study. Some clones in this sample may be carry-over from other donors' samples. CDR3 sequence (DNA): TGTGCCAGCAGCGTTGCGGGGGAATCCTCCTACGAGCAGTACTTC. Encoded protein: CASSVAGESSYEQYF.